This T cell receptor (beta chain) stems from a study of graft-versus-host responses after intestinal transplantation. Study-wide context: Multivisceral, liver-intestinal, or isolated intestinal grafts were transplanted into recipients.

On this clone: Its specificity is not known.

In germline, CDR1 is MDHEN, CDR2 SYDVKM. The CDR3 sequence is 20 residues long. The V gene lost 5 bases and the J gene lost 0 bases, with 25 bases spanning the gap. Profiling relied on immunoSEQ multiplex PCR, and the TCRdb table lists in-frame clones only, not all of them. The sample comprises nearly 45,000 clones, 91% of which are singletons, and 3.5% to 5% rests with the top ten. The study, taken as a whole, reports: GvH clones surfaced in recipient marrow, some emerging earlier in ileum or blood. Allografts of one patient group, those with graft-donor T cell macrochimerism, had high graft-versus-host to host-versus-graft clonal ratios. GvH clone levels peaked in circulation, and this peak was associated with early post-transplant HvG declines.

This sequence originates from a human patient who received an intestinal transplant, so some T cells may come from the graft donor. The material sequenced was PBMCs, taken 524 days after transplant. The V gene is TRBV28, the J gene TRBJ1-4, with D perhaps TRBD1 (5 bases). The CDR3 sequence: CASSAPSHWGWPATNEKLFF. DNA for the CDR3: TGTGCCAGCAGTGCCCCAAGCCACTGGGGGTGGCCCGCAACTAATGAAAAACTGTTTTTT.